The 24 T cell receptor beta chains in this list originate from one sample, sequenced in a study of T cells after yellow fever vaccination. TCRdb re-analysed the 5' RACE reads in MiXCR, keeping a single row per CDR3 protein. The sample shows 400,000 or so distinct CDR3 sequences, around 6.4% of them seen only once. This material consisted of PBMCs, taken 5 days after the yellow fever booster vaccination. The receptor set was obtained from a man aged 25 to 40 who received the YFV17D yellow fever vaccine.

In its sample, this clonotype was seen many times. The rearrangement uses TRBV20-1 and TRBJ2-1; the D gene is possibly TRBD2 (5 bases). The germline V and J ends were trimmed by 5 bases and 1 base, with 12 bases remaining between them. The germline V gene has CDR1 DFQATT and CDR2 SNEGSKA (reference sequence). The CDR3 totals 14 residues. The CDR3 nucleotides read TGCAGTGCTTTGAAGTGGGAGTCCTACAATGAGCAGTTCTTC. This sequence encodes CSALKWESYNEQFF.

The V and J genes are TRBV20-1 and TRBJ2-1; 8 nucleotides align to TRBD2. The CDR3 covers 16 residues. CDR1 DFQATT and CDR2 SNEGSKA come from the germline V gene (reference sequence). With V trimmed by 3 bases and J by 4 bases, 11 bases remained unmatched. In DNA form, the CDR3 reads TGCAGTGCTAGGGGGAGGGCGGGGGGCGGATACAATGAGCAGTTCTTC. Residues: CSARGRAGGGYNEQFF.

This clonotype was counted between two and nine times. CDR3 protein: CASRRLAGVRETQYF. In DNA, the CDR3 is TGCGCCAGCAGGCGTTTAGCGGGAGTAAGGGAGACCCAGTACTTC. J is TRBJ2-5 and V is TRBV5-1; 9 nucleotides line up with TRBD2. CDR3 length equals 15 residues. Germline CDR1 and CDR2: SGHRS and YFSETQ. J was trimmed by 5 bases and V by 5 bases; bases with no gene match: 10. Based on the CDR3 plus reference TRBV5-1 and TRBJ2-5, the full variable domain is KAGVTQTPRYLIKTRGQQVTLSCSPISGHRSVSWYQQTPGQGLQFLFEYFSETQRNKGNFPGRFSGRQFSNSRSEMNVSTLELGDSALYLCASRRLAGVRETQYFGPGTRLLVL.

This rearrangement joins TRBV7-6 to TRBJ2-1; D remains ambiguous. Trimming stripped 3 bases from V and 8 bases from J, with 17 bases between. Germline-derived CDR1 and CDR2 are SGHVS and FNYEAQ. The CDR3 sequence is 15 residues long. DNA for the CDR3: TGTGCCAGCAGCTTTCCCTACGGAAGAATGGATGAGCAGTTCTTC. Translated, it gives CASSFPYGRMDEQFF.

This chain connects TRBV20-1 to TRBJ2-7; TRBD2 might be the D (6 bases). Germline V CDR1 and CDR2: DFQATT, SNEGSKA (reference sequence). V lost 0 bases, J lost 5 bases, and 23 bases lay in between. This CDR3 region has 17 residues. CDR3 amino acids: CSARDGPEFGSLDEQYF. The CDR3 DNA reads as TGCAGTGCTAGAGATGGACCCGAGTTCGGGAGTCTGGACGAGCAGTACTTC.

The chain combines TRBV7-2 with TRBJ2-5; TRBD2 aligns across 9 bases. From germline, CDR1 is SGHTA and CDR2 FQGNSA. This CDR3 region has 15 residues. V was pared by 9 bases and J by 8 bases, with 16 bases of the junction left unmatched. The CDR3 reads CASSTGTSSGVTQYF. The CDR3 DNA reads TGTGCCAGTTCGACCGGGACTAGCTCCGGCGTTACCCAGTACTTC.

V is TRBV12-3 or TRBV12-4 and J is TRBJ2-5; 7 nucleotides line up with TRBD1. The CDR3 runs 15 residues. With V trimmed by 7 bases and J by 0 bases, 8 bases remained unmatched. The CDR3 DNA is TGTGCCAGCACCGTTGACAGGGCATACCAAGAGACCCAGTACTTC. Translation gives CASTVDRAYQETQYF.

The chain combines TRBV21-1 with TRBJ2-7; the table's D gene call, TRBD1, was not cross checked with the DNA. TRBV21-1 is labeled a pseudogene. The CDR3 runs to 16 residues. Here the CDR3 reads CASSKCERGQGDEQYF. In DNA, the CDR3 is TGTGCCAGCAGCAAATGTGAGAGGGGACAGGGCGACGAGCAGTACTTC.

This clonotype was seen repeatedly, ten times or more. V gene TRBV27 combines with J gene TRBJ2-7; D could derive from TRBD1 or TRBD2 (5 bases each). CDR1 and CDR2 from the germline V gene are MNHEY and SMNVEV (reference sequence). Trimming shortened V by 2 bases and J by 6 bases, and 14 bases separated the two germline ends. The CDR3 is made up of 14 amino acids. In DNA, the CDR3 is TGTGCCAGCAGTTTAAATTGGGTTGGGACCGAGCAGTACTTC. Protein: CASSLNWVGTEQYF.

This clonotype came up a few times. The chain couples TRBV28 to TRBJ2-5, with D perhaps matching TRBD1 (6 bases). CDR1 and CDR2 from the germline V gene are MDHEN and SYDVKM. This CDR3 has 15 residues. V lost 6 bases and J lost 4, with 18 bases in between. The CDR3 region is CASRTTGFRRETQYF. CDR3 DNA sequence: TGTGCCAGCAGGACTACAGGGTTTCGCCGAGAGACCCAGTACTTC.

This chain joins TRBV5-5 and TRBJ2-3; TRBD1 or TRBD2 may be the D gene (5 bases each). V was clipped by 1 base and J by 1 base, with 13 bases between them. CDR3 length: 16 residues. CDR1 and CDR2 from the germline V gene are SGHKS and YYEKEE (reference sequence). This CDR3 reads CASSLSRDGGTDTQYF. Written as DNA, the CDR3 is TGTGCCAGCAGCTTGTCGAGGGACGGAGGCACAGATACGCAGTATTTT.

This clonotype was detected many times. V gene TRBV20-1 combines with J gene TRBJ2-7; either TRBD1 or TRBD2 may fit D (5 bases each). Germline CDR1 reads DFQATT; CDR2 reads SNEGSKA (reference sequence). V was trimmed by 6 bases and J by 3 bases, leaving 18 bases between them. The CDR3 runs 14 residues. The CDR3: CSALVRDGYYEQYF. The DNA for the CDR3 is TGCAGTGCGCTGGTCCGGGACGGGTACTACGAGCAGTACTTC.

The chain carries TRBV12-3 or TRBV12-4 and TRBJ2-1; 7 bases match TRBD2. This CDR3 spans 15 amino acids. V gave up 7 bases and J gave up 5 bases; unmatched junction bases: 11. The DNA for the CDR3 is TGTGCCAGCATGGGGAGGGACCCACCCCACAATGAGCAGTTCTTC. Translating gives CASMGRDPPHNEQFF.

This clonotype was seen only once. This chain uses TRBV5-1 with TRBJ2-2, with 14 bases matching TRBD2. V lost 3 bases and J lost 4; bases outside the gene matches: 5. Germline V gene lookup returns CDR1 SGHRS and CDR2 YFSETQ. This CDR3 is 17 amino acids long. The DNA of the CDR3 is TGCGCCAGCAGCTCGCTGGGACTAGCGGGAGTCACCGGGGAGCTGTTTTTT. This codes for CASSSLGLAGVTGELFF.

This chain connects TRBV20-1 to TRBJ2-3, with no clear D. Germline CDR1 reads DFQATT; CDR2 reads SNEGSKA (reference sequence). Trimming removed 5 bases from V and 0 bases from J, with 9 bases in between. This CDR3 has 13 amino acids. The CDR3 protein is CSARALSTDTQYF. The CDR3 DNA reads TGCAGTGCTCGGGCCCTAAGCACAGATACGCAGTATTTT.

Here the CDR3 DNA reads TGTGCCGGAAGACAGGGGGCAACCTACGAGCAGTACTTC. Residues: CAGRQGATYEQYF. This sequence joins TRBV2 and TRBJ2-7; the match to TRBD1 covers 10 bases. With 11 bases clipped from V and 2 bases from J, the junction kept 6 bases outside the gene matches. The length of the CDR3 is 13 residues. Germline V lookup: CDR1 SNHLY, CDR2 FYNNEI. The complete variable domain, with remaining parts taken from reference TRBV2 and TRBJ2-7, reads EPEVTQTPSHQVTQMGQEVILRCVPISNHLYFYWYRQILGQKVEFLVSFYNNEISEKSEIFDDQFSVERPDGSNFTLKIRSTKLEDSAMYFCAGRQGATYEQYFGPGTRLTVT.

This clonotype was seen only a few times. The rearrangement uses TRBV12-3 or TRBV12-4 and TRBJ2-7; tentative D call: TRBD2 (6 bases). CDR3 length: 15 amino acids. The germline V and J ends were trimmed by 0 bases and 0 bases, with 9 bases remaining between them. As DNA, the CDR3 is TGTGCCAGCAGTTTAGCGGGAGGCGACTCCTACGAGCAGTACTTC. Translated: CASSLAGGDSYEQYF.

This clonotype has a handful of counts. The genes are TRBV30 and TRBJ1-5; D might be TRBD1 (6 bases). From germline, CDR1 is GTSNPN and CDR2 SVGIG (reference sequence). The CDR3 is made up of 14 amino acids. V lost 0 bases and J lost 4, with 10 bases in between. CDR3 amino acids: CAWSVSTGNQPQHF. Here the CDR3 DNA reads TGTGCCTGGAGTGTATCGACAGGAAATCAGCCCCAGCATTTT. Drawing the rest from reference TRBV30 and TRBJ1-5, the complete variable domain is SQTIHQWPATLVQPVGSPLSLECTVEGTSNPNLYWYRQAAGRGLQLLFYSVGIGQISSEVPQNLSASRPQDRQFILSSKKLLLSDSGFYLCAWSVSTGNQPQHFGDGTRLSIL.

V and J are TRBV29-1 and TRBJ1-2; maybe TRBD1 (5 bases). V lost 3 bases and J lost 8, with 16 bases in between. The germline gives CDR1 SQVTM, CDR2 ANQGSEA. The CDR3 length is 13 residues. The CDR3: CSVDGGSLSGYTF. CDR3 DNA: TGCAGCGTTGATGGGGGGAGCTTGAGCGGCTACACCTTC.

This clonotype was found many times. CDR3 sequence reads: CASSSTGDIGEKLFF. The CDR3 region has the DNA TGTGCCAGCAGTAGTACAGGGGATATTGGAGAAAAACTGTTTTTT. The rearrangement uses TRBV28 and TRBJ1-4, with 7 positions matching TRBD1. CDR3 size: 15 residues. Germline V gives CDR1 MDHEN, CDR2 SYDVKM. The junction had 11 bases not matched to a gene; V was cut back by 5 bases and J by 8 bases.

V gene TRBV7-9 combines with J gene TRBJ1-2, with D possibly being TRBD1 (5 bases). There are 14 residues in the CDR3. The germline V gene has CDR1 SEHNR and CDR2 FQNEAQ (reference sequence). V lost 1 base, J lost 6 bases, and 12 bases lay in between. CDR3 DNA sequence: TGTGCCAGCAGCTTAGTTGGGGGGTCGGATGGCTACACCTTC. Protein: CASSLVGGSDGYTF.

This clonotype has ten or more counts. V gene TRBV12-3 or TRBV12-4 combines with J gene TRBJ2-5; D is ambiguous. The CDR3 has 13 amino acids. V dropped 5 bases and J dropped 4 bases, with 11 bases sitting between them. The CDR3 here is CASSVARTETQYF. The CDR3 coding sequence is TGTGCCAGCAGTGTTGCTAGAACAGAGACCCAGTACTTC.

This clonotype has just a few counts. The chain is built from TRBV5-4 and TRBJ2-2; TRBD1 agrees at 9 bases. The CDR3 is 16 residues long. The V gene's germline CDR1 is SGHNT and CDR2 YYREEE (reference sequence). With 3 bases clipped from V and 2 bases from J, the junction kept 5 bases outside the gene matches. CDR3 residues: CASSSGTGLNTGELFF. Written as DNA, the CDR3 is TGTGCCAGCAGCTCCGGGACAGGGCTTAACACCGGGGAGCTGTTTTTT. The full variable domain, completed using reference TRBV5-4 and TRBJ2-2, is ETGVTQSPTHLIKTRGQQVTLRCSSQSGHNTVSWYQQALGQGPQFIFQYYREEENGRGNFPPRFSGLQFPNYSSELNVNALELDDSALYLCASSSGTGLNTGELFFGEGSRLTVL.

This clonotype was seen repeatedly, ten times or more. The chain recombines TRBV20-1 with TRBJ2-3; 10 nucleotides agree with TRBD2. CDR1 is DFQATT, CDR2 SNEGSKA, per germline (reference sequence). The CDR3 runs to 13 residues. This chain's CDR3 is CSIVAGGRDTQYF. The CDR3 nucleotides read TGCAGCATCGTAGCGGGAGGTCGGGATACGCAGTATTTT.